This TCR beta chain was profiled in a study of regulatory T cells in long-lasting Graves disease. Building the TCR beta libraries relied on iRepertoire HTBI primers, and CDR3 regions underwent Arm-PCR. MiXCR, run by TCRdb on the multiplex PCR reads, gives a single entry per CDR3 protein. The table records some 450,000 distinct CDR3 sequences, about 25% of them present only once. CDR3 length: 14 residues. Per germline, CDR1 MNHNY and CDR2 SVGAGI (reference sequence). The V and J ends lost 0 bases and 2 bases respectively, with 5 bases between them. This clonotype was seen only a few times. Stated time point: persistent/refractory GD, antithyroid drugs over 5 years with positive TRAb. With RNA extracted from PBMCs as input, the TCR library was made.

The material was peripheral blood mononuclear cells (PBMCs), obtained when the disease was refractory, from a patient treated with antithyroid drugs. The chain links TRBV6-6 to TRBJ1-3; no definite D call. The sequence was collected from a female donor with Graves disease. The chain's CDR3 is CASSYSSTGNTIYF. The CDR3 DNA sequence: TGTGCCAGCAGTTACTCTAGTACTGGAAACACCATATATTTT.